The source of this T cell receptor beta chain is a study of blood T cell repertoires in COVID-19. Study-wide background: Acute-phase and convalescent COVID-19 samples originated in the United States, Italy and Spain. PBMCs, B-cell-depleted T cells, or T cells were the source of the cDNA or gDNA that made up the material.

The V gene's germline CDR1 is SGHTA and CDR2 FQGNSA. The germline V and J ends were trimmed by 1 base and 8 bases, with 12 bases remaining between them. The CDR3 spans 14 residues. Patients at the Seattle site were enrolled during active infection and followed longitudinally. Under the authors' procedure: Estimated nucleated cell counts came from reference gene primer amplification. Assay used: immunoSEQ multiplex PCR; TCRdb lists only in-frame clones, some missing. Clone size and V and J calls were adopted from that table, with D and trimming inferred from the DNA. The repertoire holds some 160,000 clones, with 85% as singletons.

The chain joins TRBV7-2 to TRBJ2-1; D may be TRBD1 (5 bases). Sequencing was performed on peripheral blood. This receptor was identified in a woman older than 75 with COVID-19, enrolled during active disease. CDR3 DNA: TGTGCCAGCAGCTTAGTTCCAGGGTACGATGAGCAGTTCTTC. Protein product: CASSLVPGYDEQFF.